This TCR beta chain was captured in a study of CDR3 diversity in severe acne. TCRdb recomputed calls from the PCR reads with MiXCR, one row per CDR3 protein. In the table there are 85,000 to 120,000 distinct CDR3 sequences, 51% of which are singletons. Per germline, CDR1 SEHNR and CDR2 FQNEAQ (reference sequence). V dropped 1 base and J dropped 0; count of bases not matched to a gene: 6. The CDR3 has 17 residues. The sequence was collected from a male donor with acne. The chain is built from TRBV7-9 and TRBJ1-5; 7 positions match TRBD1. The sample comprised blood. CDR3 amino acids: CASSLGAGGTSNQPQHF. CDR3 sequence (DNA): TGTGCCAGCAGCTTAGGGGCAGGGGGTACTAGCAATCAGCCCCAGCATTTT.